What follows are 16 T cell receptor beta chains derived from one specimen sequenced in a study of T-cell reconstitution after alpha-beta-depleted transplantation in children. Preparation of the TCRbeta library involved a method that used unique molecular identifiers. TCRdb processed the PCR reads anew with MiXCR; each CDR3 protein has one entry. The data show roughly 420,000 distinct CDR3 sequences, with around 15% seen just once and around 30% held by the top ten. Sequencing was performed on PBMCs, mostly from graft donor cells, taken 360 days after TCRalphabeta/CD19-depleted stem cell transplant. Receptors originate from a boy under two years old who had a stem cell transplant for Wiskott-Aldrich syndrome, so the T cells may come from the graft donor.

The V and J genes are TRBV7-9 and TRBJ2-3; D is undetermined. The CDR3 has 11 residues. V was cut by 1 base and J by 8 bases, with 4 bases left in between. Germline loops: CDR1 SEHNR, CDR2 FQNEAQ (reference sequence). The CDR3 reads CASSLVRTQYF. For the CDR3, the DNA is TGTGCCAGCAGCTTAGTCCGTACGCAGTATTTT. The whole variable domain, filled in from reference TRBV7-9 and TRBJ2-3, reads DTGVSQNPRHKITKRGQNVTFRCDPISEHNRLYWYRQTLGQGPEFLTYFQNEAQLEKSRLLSDRFSAERPKGSFSTLEIQRTEQGDSAMYLCASSLVRTQYFGPGTRLTVL.

The rearrangement uses TRBV12-3 or TRBV12-4 and TRBJ1-3; D might be TRBD1 (5 bases). CDR3 length: 14 residues. V dropped 6 bases and J dropped 2 bases, with 11 bases sitting between them. CDR3 sequence (DNA): TGTGCCAGCAGCCGGACATACCCTGGAAACACCATATATTTT. Amino acid sequence: CASSRTYPGNTIYF.

The V gene is TRBV24-1, the J gene TRBJ2-5, with TRBD1 identical over 8 bases. With V trimmed by 6 bases and J by 4 bases, 9 bases remained unmatched. The germline CDR1 and CDR2 sequences are KGHDR and SFDVKD. The CDR3 is 15 amino acids. For the CDR3, the DNA is TGTGCCACCAGTCCCGGACAGGGAGTCGGAGAGACCCAGTACTTC. Its translation: CATSPGQGVGETQYF.

V and J are TRBV29-1 and TRBJ2-7, with 9 bases aligning to TRBD1. Trimming cost V 3 bases and J 3 bases; bases outside gene matches: 3. The germline V gene has CDR1 SQVTM and CDR2 ANQGSEA. This CDR3 spans 13 amino acids. The CDR3 loop reads CSVEGTGLYEQYF. In nucleotides, the CDR3 is TGCAGCGTTGAGGGGACAGGGCTCTACGAGCAGTACTTC.

The gene calls are TRBV29-1 and TRBJ2-7; 7 bases agree with TRBD2. The germline V gene encodes CDR1 SQVTM and CDR2 ANQGSEA. Losses at the gene ends were 3 bases for V and 2 bases for J; bases not matched to a gene: 4. The CDR3 length is 13 residues. In DNA, the CDR3 is TGCAGCGTTGAGGCGGGAGACACCTACGAGCAGTACTTC. It codes for CSVEAGDTYEQYF.

This chain connects TRBV25-1 to TRBJ2-2; 7 bases are shared with TRBD1. CDR1 is MGHDK, CDR2 SYGVNS, per germline. This CDR3 has 15 amino acids. The V and J ends lost 5 bases and 6 bases, in that order; junction bases with no gene match: 9. The CDR3 DNA reads as TGTGCCAGCAGTCCCGACAGGGTGGGCGCCGGGGAGCTGTTTTTT. The encoded protein is CASSPDRVGAGELFF.

Comments on this clonotype: An end of the junction does not agree with germline; a read error may underlie this. The gene calls are TRBV11-3 and TRBJ2-1; 9 bases map to TRBD2. Germline lookup yields CDR1 SGHNT and CDR2 YENEEA. The CDR3 extends over 15 amino acids. CDR3 nucleotide sequence: TGTGCCAGCAGTTTAGCGGGGGACTCCTACAATGAGCAGTTCTTC. Translated: CASSLAGDSYNEQFF.

The chain recombines TRBV6-2 or TRBV6-3 with TRBJ1-6; unclear D gene. The CDR3 has 16 residues. V was clipped by 1 base and J by 7 bases, with 14 bases between them. Germline lookup yields CDR1 MNHEY and CDR2 SVGEGT. CDR3 nucleotide sequence: TGTGCCAGCAGTTACTTCGGCAGCGCTAGCAATTCACCCCTCCACTTT. Translated, it gives CASSYFGSASNSPLHF.

This clonotype was observed a handful of times. The genes are TRBV6-4 and TRBJ2-3; D tentatively fits TRBD1 or TRBD2 (5 bases each). Germline V lookup: CDR1 MRHNA, CDR2 SNTAGT. CDR3 length: 15 amino acids. The V and J ends lost 4 bases and 4 bases respectively, with 15 bases between them. The CDR3 is CASSVGGIKADTQYF. CDR3 DNA sequence: TGTGCCAGCAGTGTTGGGGGAATTAAGGCAGATACGCAGTATTTT.

This sequence joins TRBV18 and TRBJ2-1; 11 bases match TRBD2. The CDR3 consists of 19 residues. With V trimmed by 3 bases and J by 5 bases, 15 bases remained unmatched. The germline V gene has CDR1 KGHSH and CDR2 LQKENI. In DNA, the CDR3 is TGTGCCAGCTCACCTGGCCCGGTTACGACTAGCGGGAATGACAATGAGCAGTTCTTC. It yields the protein CASSPGPVTTSGNDNEQFF.

This clonotype was detected only a few times. The rearrangement links TRBV12-3 or TRBV12-4 to TRBJ2-2; D unresolved. The CDR3 spans 13 residues. V lost 1 base and J lost 4, with 4 bases in between. The CDR3 here is CASSLGLTGELFF. Here the CDR3 DNA reads TGTGCCAGCAGTTTAGGCCTCACCGGGGAGCTGTTTTTT.

This clonotype was picked up a small number of times. The J gene is TRBJ2-2, the V gene TRBV6-5; D call uncertain. V was clipped by 2 bases and J by 0 bases, with 13 bases between them. The CDR3 has 17 amino acids. Germline CDR1 MNHEY, CDR2 SVGAGI. CDR3 protein: CASSYEVMGPNTGELFF. CDR3 in DNA: TGTGCCAGCAGTTACGAGGTTATGGGCCCGAACACCGGGGAGCTGTTTTTT.

V usage is TRBV24-1 and J usage is TRBJ2-1, with 10 bases lining up with TRBD2. Trimming removed 5 bases from V and 1 base from J; junction bases left unmatched: 7. The V gene's germline CDR1 is KGHDR and CDR2 SFDVKD. There are 17 residues in the CDR3. The CDR3 DNA is TGTGCCACCAGTGCGAGCGGGAGGGCCGGATCCTACAATGAGCAGTTCTTC. Its translation is CATSASGRAGSYNEQFF.

The rearrangement joins TRBV29-1 to TRBJ2-3, with D unclear. Trimming left V 0 bases short and J 4 bases short, with 5 bases between. Germline loops: CDR1 SQVTM, CDR2 ANQGSEA. This CDR3 has 12 residues. The CDR3 loop is CSVEEGSDTQYF. CDR3 DNA: TGCAGCGTTGAAGAGGGGTCAGATACGCAGTATTTT.

The rearrangement uses TRBV6-1 and TRBJ2-3; perhaps TRBD2 as D (7 bases). V was cut by 5 bases and J by 6 bases, with 21 bases left in between. Germline V gene lookup returns CDR1 MNHNS and CDR2 SASEGT. The CDR3 runs 16 residues. This chain's CDR3 is CASSTIVGGRRDTQYF. CDR3 sequence (DNA): TGTGCCAGCAGTACCATTGTGGGGGGGCGTAGGGATACGCAGTATTTT.

This clonotype was detected a few times. The chain carries TRBV5-1 and TRBJ2-4; weak D call: TRBD2 (7 bases). V was pared by 4 bases and J by 0 bases, with 14 bases between. The germline gives CDR1 SGHRS, CDR2 YFSETQ. The CDR3 is 16 residues long. The CDR3 bases are TGCGCCAGCAGCCTGGGGGGGGGCAAAGCCAAAAACATTCAGTACTTC. Residues: CASSLGGGKAKNIQYF.